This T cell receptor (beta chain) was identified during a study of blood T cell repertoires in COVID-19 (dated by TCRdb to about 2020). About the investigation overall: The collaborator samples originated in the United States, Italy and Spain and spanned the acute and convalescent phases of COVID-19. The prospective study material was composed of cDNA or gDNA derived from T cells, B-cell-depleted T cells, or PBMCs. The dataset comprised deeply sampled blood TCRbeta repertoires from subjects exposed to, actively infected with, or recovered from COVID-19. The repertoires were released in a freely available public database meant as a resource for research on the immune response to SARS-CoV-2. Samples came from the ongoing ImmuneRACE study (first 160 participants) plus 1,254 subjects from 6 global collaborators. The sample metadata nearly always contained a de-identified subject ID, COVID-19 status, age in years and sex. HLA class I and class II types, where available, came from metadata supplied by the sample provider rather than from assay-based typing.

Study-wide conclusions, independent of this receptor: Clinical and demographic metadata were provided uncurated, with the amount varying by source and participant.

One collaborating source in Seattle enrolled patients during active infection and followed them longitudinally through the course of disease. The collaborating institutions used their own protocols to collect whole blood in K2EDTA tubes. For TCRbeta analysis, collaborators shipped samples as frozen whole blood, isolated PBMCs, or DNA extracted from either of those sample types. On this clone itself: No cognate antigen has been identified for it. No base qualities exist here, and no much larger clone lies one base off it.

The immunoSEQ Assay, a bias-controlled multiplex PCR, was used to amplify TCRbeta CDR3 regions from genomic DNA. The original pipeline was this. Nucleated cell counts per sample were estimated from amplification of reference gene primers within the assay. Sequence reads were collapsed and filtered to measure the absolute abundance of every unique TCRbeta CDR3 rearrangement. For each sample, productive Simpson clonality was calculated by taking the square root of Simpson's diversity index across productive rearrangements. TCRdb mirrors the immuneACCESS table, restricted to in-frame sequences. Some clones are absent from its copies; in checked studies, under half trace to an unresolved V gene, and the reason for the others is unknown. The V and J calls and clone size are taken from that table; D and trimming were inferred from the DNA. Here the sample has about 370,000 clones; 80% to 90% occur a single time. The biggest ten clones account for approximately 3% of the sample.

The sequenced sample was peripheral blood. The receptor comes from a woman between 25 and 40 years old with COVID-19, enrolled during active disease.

The DNA sequence is given as TGTGCCACCAGCCGGGACAGGTCAACTAATGAAAAACTGTTTTTT. Translated, this gives CATSRDRSTNEKLFF. The chain is assembled from TRBV15 and TRBJ1-4; 8 central nucleotides agree with TRBD1. From its cysteine to its phenylalanine, the CDR3 spans 15 amino acids. Only the CDR3 DNA stays, 45 bases, in frame from base 1. Sequences LNHNV (CDR1) and YYDKDF (CDR2) are obtained from the germline V gene (reference sequence). Germline trimming amounts to 5 bases on V and 0 bases on J, with 2 as the count of junction bases outside the gene matches.